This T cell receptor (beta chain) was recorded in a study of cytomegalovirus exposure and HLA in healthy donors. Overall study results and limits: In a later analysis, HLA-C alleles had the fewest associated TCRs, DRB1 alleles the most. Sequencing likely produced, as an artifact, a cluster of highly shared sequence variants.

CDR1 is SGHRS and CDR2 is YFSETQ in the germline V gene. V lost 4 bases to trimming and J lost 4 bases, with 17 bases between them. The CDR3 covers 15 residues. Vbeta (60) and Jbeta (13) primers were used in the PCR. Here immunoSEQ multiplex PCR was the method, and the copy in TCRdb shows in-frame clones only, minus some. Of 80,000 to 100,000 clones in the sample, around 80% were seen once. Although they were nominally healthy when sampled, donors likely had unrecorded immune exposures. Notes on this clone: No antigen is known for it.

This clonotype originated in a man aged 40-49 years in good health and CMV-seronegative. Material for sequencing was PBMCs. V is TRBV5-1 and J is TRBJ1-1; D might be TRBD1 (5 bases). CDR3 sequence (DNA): TGCGCCAGCAGCCGAGAAGGGGCACTTGGCACTGAAGCTTTCTTT. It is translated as CASSREGALGTEAFF.